One and the same sample provided the 16 T cell receptor beta chains below, sequenced in a study of blood T cell repertoires in COVID-19. Repertoires were generated with immunoSEQ multiplex PCR, while TCRdb's copy carries only in-frame clones and drops some. The sample has 200,000 to 300,000 clones, around 89% seen once. Sequences were obtained from peripheral blood. The receptors stem from a middle-aged woman who had recovered from COVID-19.

This clone showed up just once. V is TRBV19 and J is TRBJ2-7; 9 positions agree with TRBD1. The CDR3 runs 14 residues. Trimming took 7 bases from V and 1 from J; bases not matched to a gene: 5. Germline V gene sequence: CDR1 LNHDA, CDR2 SQIVND (reference sequence). CDR3: CASTRTGESYEQYF. CDR3 nucleotide sequence: TGTGCCAGTACCCGGACAGGGGAATCCTACGAGCAGTACTTC.

Of note for this clone: The junction and the germline gene differ at one end; a read error may be behind it. This chain uses TRBV7-7 with TRBJ2-5; 12 bases are a match to TRBD2. This CDR3 comprises 16 residues. Germline V gene data show CDR1 as SSHAT and CDR2 as FNYEAQ (reference sequence). CDR3: CASSHPLAGGSETQYF. The CDR3 region has the DNA TGTGCTAGCAGCCACCCCCTAGCGGGAGGGTCAGAGACCCAGTACTTC.

This clone was seen a few times. This chain uses TRBV11-3 with TRBJ2-3; 9 bases are a match to TRBD2. The V segment lost 5 bases and the J segment 6 bases; nucleotides outside the gene matches: 12. The CDR3 loop spans 16 amino acids. Per germline, CDR1 SGHNT and CDR2 YENEEA. CDR3 protein: CASSSNAGGRVDTQYF. The CDR3, as DNA: TGTGCCAGCAGCAGCAACGCGGGAGGGCGGGTGGATACGCAGTATTTT.

The chain has TRBV12-5 and TRBJ2-3; 9 bases agree with TRBD1. The CDR3 consists of 14 residues. Germline trimming cut 4 bases from V and 6 bases from J; bases unmatched to any gene: 5. Looked up from germline, CDR1 is LGHNT and CDR2 is FRNRAP. The CDR3 here is CASGSGQGWDTQYF. CDR3 DNA: TGTGCTAGTGGTTCAGGACAGGGGTGGGATACGCAGTATTTT. Supplemented by reference TRBV12-5 and TRBJ2-3, the full variable domain reads DARVTQTPRHKVTEMGQEVTMRCQPILGHNTVFWYRQTMMQGLELLAYFRNRAPLDDSGMPKDRFSAEMPDATLATLKIQPSEPRDSAVYFCASGSGQGWDTQYFGPGTRLTVL.

The rearrangement joins TRBV4-3 to TRBJ2-4; 12 nucleotides match TRBD2. This CDR3 contains 15 residues. In germline, CDR1 is LGHNA, CDR2 YSLEER. The junction had 12 bases not matched to a gene; V was cut back by 8 bases and J by 10 bases. The CDR3 sequence is CASPTSTTSGSIQYF. CDR3 in DNA: TGCGCCAGCCCCACCTCAACGACTAGCGGGAGTATTCAGTACTTC.

The V call is TRBV13, the J call TRBJ2-7, with TRBD1 matching 10 bases. CDR1 is PRHDT, CDR2 FYEKMQ, per germline (reference sequence). The CDR3 totals 14 residues. With V trimmed by 5 bases and J by 7 bases, 8 bases remained unmatched. The CDR3 spells CASSPRQGAREQYF. The CDR3 region has the DNA TGTGCCAGCAGCCCCCGACAGGGGGCGCGGGAGCAGTACTTC.

The V gene is TRBV10-1, the J gene TRBJ1-5; TRBD1 matches at 7 bases. The CDR3 covers 17 residues. Germline V gives CDR1 WNHNN, CDR2 SYGVQD (reference sequence). V lost 10 bases, J lost 0 bases, and 15 bases stayed unmatched. The CDR3 is CAIARSGTEDSNQPQHF. CDR3 in DNA: TGCGCCATAGCTCGTTCCGGGACAGAGGATAGCAATCAGCCCCAGCATTTT.

This chain links TRBV7-9 with TRBJ1-2; D is unclear. The CDR3 is 12 residues long. V was cut by 6 bases and J by 4 bases, with 9 bases left in between. Germline CDR1 SEHNR, CDR2 FQNEAQ (reference sequence). The chain's CDR3 is CASRPGSYGYTF. In nucleotides, the CDR3 is TGTGCCAGCAGGCCAGGCAGCTATGGCTACACCTTC.

This clone was observed once. The chain is built from TRBV3-1 (or the pseudogene TRBV3-2) and TRBJ2-3; 15 nucleotides align to TRBD2. The CDR3 contains 17 residues. Germline assignment: CDR1 LGHDT and CDR2 YNNKEL (reference sequence). V was clipped by 3 bases and J by 8 bases; unmatched bases: 9. This CDR3 is CASSHPSGTSGRLTQYF. The CDR3 nucleotides read TGTGCCAGCAGCCACCCGAGCGGGACTAGCGGGAGGCTTACGCAGTATTTT.

This sequence joins TRBV7-2 and TRBJ2-5; a possible D gene is TRBD2 (7 bases). Trimming stripped 5 bases from V and 3 bases from J, with 16 bases between. Germline V gene lookup returns CDR1 SGHTA and CDR2 FQGNSA. This CDR3 spans 15 amino acids. The CDR3 coding sequence is TGTGCCAGCAGCCCTCCGGGGAGGGGGGAAGAGACCCAGTACTTC. The encoded protein is CASSPPGRGEETQYF.

The chain has TRBV27 and TRBJ2-1; TRBD2 matches 9 bases. From germline, CDR1 is MNHEY and CDR2 SMNVEV (reference sequence). V lost 5 bases to trimming and J lost 8 bases; unmatched junction nucleotides: 13. This CDR3 is built from 16 residues. The CDR3 nucleotides read TGTGCCAGCAGTCCCAATAGCGGGAGATTTGTGGATGAGCAGTTCTTC. Translation gives CASSPNSGRFVDEQFF.

The sample holds one count of this clone. The gene calls are TRBV5-1 and TRBJ1-2; tentative D call: TRBD1 (5 bases). Trimming stripped 4 bases from V and 4 bases from J, with 20 bases between. This CDR3 is 16 amino acids long. Germline CDR1 SGHRS, CDR2 YFSETQ. CDR3 region: CASSTGLRQSFYGYTF. DNA for the CDR3: TGCGCCAGCAGCACTGGGTTGCGACAGTCCTTCTATGGCTACACCTTC.

This clone has just one count. This chain links TRBV5-1 with TRBJ1-6, with D perhaps matching TRBD1 (5 bases). This CDR3 comprises 16 residues. V was shortened by 0 bases and J by 5 bases, with 12 bases between the two germline ends. The germline CDR1 and CDR2 sequences are SGHRS and YFSETQ. Here the CDR3 reads CASSLGGRQNNSPLHF. CDR3 bases: TGCGCCAGCAGCTTGGGGGGCAGACAGAATAATTCACCCCTCCACTTT.

Regarding this clone: Other DNA sequences in this specimen translate into the identical CDR3. The chain has TRBV27 and TRBJ2-7, with TRBD2 matching over 7 bases. This CDR3 is 13 amino acids long. The V gene's germline CDR1 is MNHEY and CDR2 SMNVEV (reference sequence). V lost 5 bases, J lost 4 bases, and 5 bases stayed unmatched. The CDR3 region has the DNA TGTGCCAGCAGTCCCCGCGGGAGTTACGAGCAGTACTTC. It is translated as CASSPRGSYEQYF.

The chain is built from TRBV14 and TRBJ2-1; the match to TRBD2 covers 8 bases. Per germline, CDR1 SGHDN and CDR2 FVKESK. There are 14 residues in the CDR3. The ends lost 1 base at V and 13 bases at J; junction bases unmatched: 9. The chain's CDR3 is CASSQVPLTSGQFF. The CDR3 DNA reads TGTGCCAGCAGCCAAGTCCCCCTCACTAGCGGACAGTTCTTC.

The chain combines TRBV2 with TRBJ2-1, with a weak D call TRBD2 (7 bases). V was shortened by 2 bases and J by 9 bases, with 20 bases between the two germline ends. Germline CDR1 reads SNHLY; CDR2 reads FYNNEI. The length of the CDR3 is 16 residues. CDR3 bases: TGTGCCAGCAGTGAAAGGGGGAGGGGCCTTATTAGTGAGCAGTTCTTC. Translated, it gives CASSERGRGLISEQFF.